The entry that follows covers one T cell receptor (beta chain) sequence. This clone was counted once. Which antigen it targets is not known. No quality values exist for individual bases; no much larger clone is one base distant. The CDR3 regions of human TCRbeta chains were subjected to immunosequencing. Turning to the authors' computational methods: TCRs in the repertoires were compared against a reference library of SARS-CoV-2-specific TCRs that had been generated with the MIRA antigen-specificity platform. Breadth meant the fraction of unique TCRs that were SARS-CoV-2-associated, whereas depth meant the fraction of total T cells that were SARS-CoV-2-associated. Using the MIRA data, each spike-specific TCR was mapped to the spike region that the TCR reacts to and placed in a CD4 or CD8 class. Log10-transformed breadth and depth values were compared by one-way ANOVA with Sidak's multiple comparisons tests. TCRdb took over this immuneACCESS table, retaining in-frame rearrangements with V and J assigned. Such tables are incomplete; in checked studies, under half of the missing clones stem from an unresolved V gene, and the remainder is unexplained. Clonal size and the V and J genes are those of that table, whereas D and trimming came from the DNA. Across this sample there are over 110,000 clones, with about 92% seen only once. Of the sample, about 5% is held by the ten largest clones.

This entry is derived from a study of T cell responses to AZD1222 COVID-19 vaccine (TCRdb year 2021). Study-level background: AZD1222 recipients given second doses at about 4 weeks or at about 12 weeks were pooled, since spike-specific TCR depth and breadth were not found to differ between the two schedules. A total of approximately 240 trial participants underwent TCR sequencing, of whom 207 had received two doses of AZD1222 and approximately 26 had received two doses of the MenACWY control vaccine. Trial participants were enrolled into age subgroups of 18-55, 56-69 and 70-plus years, which contained about 160, 30 and 59 TCR-sequenced participants, respectively. General conclusions and limits of the study: In the small 56-69-year group, the increase in depth fell short of significance, most likely because of low power. Spike-specific TCR breadth and depth rose significantly after two AZD1222 doses compared with day 0 and with MenACWY recipients. Because no day 14 peak-response samples were available, the repertoires could be characterized only after the peak T cell response. Participants were mostly white British and included more females than males, and it was suggested by the authors that clonal diversity may have been underestimated. Conclusions about previously exposed vaccinees are limited, since just 5 to 7 AZD1222 recipients were seropositive for SARS-CoV-2 at baseline. Reportedly, almost half of the unique spike-specific TCRs recognized epitopes lying outside the regions that are mutated in the B.1.351 and B.1.1.7 variants. Vaccine-associated CD4 TCRs spanned the whole spike protein, with dominant responses in regions 160-218 and 743-854.

According to the study, the label for this sample's time point signals: baseline before first vaccination. Samples from vaccinated people were obtained from the UK trials COV001 and COV002, which included a single-blind randomized controlled phase 2/3 trial of AZD1222 (ChAdOx1 nCoV-19) in healthy adults. Trial participant PBMC samples were collected at day 0 and day 28 after the second dose for TCRbeta chain sequencing. The CDR3 runs 14 amino acids, cysteine and phenylalanine included. The retained sequence is limited to the CDR3, 42 bases, with the frame set at the first base. V is pared back by 1 base and J by 0 bases, with 1 base lying between the germline termini. In the germline V gene (reference sequence), CDR1 corresponds to LNHDA and CDR2 to SQIVND.

The chain was built from TRBV19 and TRBJ2-6; the D gene cannot be named for sure. The sequence was obtained from an adult in good health. The source material was peripheral blood, sampled on day 0 of AZD1222 vaccination. The CDR3 loop reads CASSIGSGANVLTF. Read as DNA, the sequence is TGTGCCAGTAGTATAGGCTCTGGGGCCAACGTCCTGACTTTC.